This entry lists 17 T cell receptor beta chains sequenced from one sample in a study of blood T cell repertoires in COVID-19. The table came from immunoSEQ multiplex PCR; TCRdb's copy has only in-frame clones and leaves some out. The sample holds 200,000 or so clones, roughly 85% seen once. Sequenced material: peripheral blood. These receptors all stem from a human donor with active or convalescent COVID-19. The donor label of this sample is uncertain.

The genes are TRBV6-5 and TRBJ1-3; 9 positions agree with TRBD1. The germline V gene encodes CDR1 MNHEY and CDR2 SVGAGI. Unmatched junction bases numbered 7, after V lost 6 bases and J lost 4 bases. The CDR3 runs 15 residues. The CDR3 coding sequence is TGTGCCAGCAGCCGGACAGGGGCGGCCGGAAACACCATATATTTT. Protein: CASSRTGAAGNTIYF.

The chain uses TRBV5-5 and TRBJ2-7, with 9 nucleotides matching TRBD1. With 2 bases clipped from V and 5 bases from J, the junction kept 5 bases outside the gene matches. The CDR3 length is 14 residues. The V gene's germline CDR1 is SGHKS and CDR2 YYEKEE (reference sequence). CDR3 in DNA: TGTGCCAGCAGCTTACGGGACAGGGCTGACGAGCAGTACTTC. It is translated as CASSLRDRADEQYF.

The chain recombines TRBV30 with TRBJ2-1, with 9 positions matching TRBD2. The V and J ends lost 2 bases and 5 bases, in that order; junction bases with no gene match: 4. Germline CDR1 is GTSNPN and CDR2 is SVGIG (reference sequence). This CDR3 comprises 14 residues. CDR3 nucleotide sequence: TGTGCCTGGAGTCCCGGGACTAGCAACAATGAGCAGTTCTTC. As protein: CAWSPGTSNNEQFF.

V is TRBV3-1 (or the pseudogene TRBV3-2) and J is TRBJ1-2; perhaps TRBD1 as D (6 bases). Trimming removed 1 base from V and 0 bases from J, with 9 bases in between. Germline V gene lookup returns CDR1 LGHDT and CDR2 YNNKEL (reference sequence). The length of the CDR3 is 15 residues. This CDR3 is CASSQGTGTNYGYTF. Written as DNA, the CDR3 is TGTGCCAGCAGCCAAGGAACAGGGACTAACTATGGCTACACCTTC.

The CDR3 DNA reads TGTGCTAGTGGTTTCCGGACAGGGACCTACGAGCAGTACTTC. This encodes CASGFRTGTYEQYF. The J gene is TRBJ2-7, the V gene TRBV12-5; 8 nucleotides align to TRBD1. The junction had 3 bases not matched to a gene; V was cut back by 3 bases and J by 2 bases. Germline CDR1 and CDR2: LGHNT and FRNRAP. The length of the CDR3 is 14 residues.

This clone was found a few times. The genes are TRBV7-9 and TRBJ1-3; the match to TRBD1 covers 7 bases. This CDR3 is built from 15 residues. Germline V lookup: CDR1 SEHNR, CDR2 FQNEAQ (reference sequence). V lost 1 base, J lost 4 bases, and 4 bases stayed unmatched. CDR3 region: CASSLGRGRGNTIYF. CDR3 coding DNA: TGTGCCAGCAGCTTAGGCAGGGGGAGAGGAAACACCATATATTTT. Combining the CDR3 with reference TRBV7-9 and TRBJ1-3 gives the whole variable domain DTGVSQNPRHKITKRGQNVTFRCDPISEHNRLYWYRQTLGQGPEFLTYFQNEAQLEKSRLLSDRFSAERPKGSFSTLEIQRTEQGDSAMYLCASSLGRGRGNTIYFGEGSWLTVV.

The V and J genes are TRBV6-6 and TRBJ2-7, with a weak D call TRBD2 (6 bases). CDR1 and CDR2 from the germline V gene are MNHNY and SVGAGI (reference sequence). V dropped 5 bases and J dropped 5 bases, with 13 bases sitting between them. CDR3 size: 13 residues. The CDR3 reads CASSRDFTHEQYF. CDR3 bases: TGTGCCAGCAGTCGGGACTTCACGCACGAGCAGTACTTC.

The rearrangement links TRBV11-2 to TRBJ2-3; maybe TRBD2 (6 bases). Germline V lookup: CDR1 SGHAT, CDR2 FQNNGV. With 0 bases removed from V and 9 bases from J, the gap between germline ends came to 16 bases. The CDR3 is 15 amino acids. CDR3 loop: CASSLDLPRLGTQYF. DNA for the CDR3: TGTGCCAGCAGCTTAGATCTTCCCCGACTAGGGACGCAGTATTTT.

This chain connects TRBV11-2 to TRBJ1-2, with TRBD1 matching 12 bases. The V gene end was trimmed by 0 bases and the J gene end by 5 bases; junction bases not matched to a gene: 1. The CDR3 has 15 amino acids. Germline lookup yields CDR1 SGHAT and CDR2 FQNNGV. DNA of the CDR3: TGTGCCAGCAGCTTAGAGGGACAGGGGGCATATGGCTACACCTTC. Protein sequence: CASSLEGQGAYGYTF.

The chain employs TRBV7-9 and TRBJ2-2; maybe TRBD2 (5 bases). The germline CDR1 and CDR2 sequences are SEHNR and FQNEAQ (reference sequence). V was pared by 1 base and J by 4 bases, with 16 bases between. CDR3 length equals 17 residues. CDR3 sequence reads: CASSLDVVGVGTGELFF. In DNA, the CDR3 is TGTGCCAGCAGCTTAGATGTTGTGGGAGTCGGCACCGGGGAGCTGTTTTTT.

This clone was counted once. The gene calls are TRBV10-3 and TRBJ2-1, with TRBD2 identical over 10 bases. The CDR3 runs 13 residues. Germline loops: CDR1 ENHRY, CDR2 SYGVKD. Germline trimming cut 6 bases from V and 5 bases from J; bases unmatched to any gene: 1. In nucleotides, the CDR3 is TGTGCCATCAGACTAGCGGGGAACAATGAGCAGTTCTTC. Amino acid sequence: CAIRLAGNNEQFF.

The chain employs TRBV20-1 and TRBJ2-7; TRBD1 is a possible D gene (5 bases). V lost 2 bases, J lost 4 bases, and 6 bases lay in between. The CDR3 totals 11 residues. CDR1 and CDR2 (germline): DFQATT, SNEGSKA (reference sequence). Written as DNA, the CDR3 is TGCAGTGCTAGAAGGGGATACGAGCAGTACTTC. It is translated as CSARRGYEQYF.

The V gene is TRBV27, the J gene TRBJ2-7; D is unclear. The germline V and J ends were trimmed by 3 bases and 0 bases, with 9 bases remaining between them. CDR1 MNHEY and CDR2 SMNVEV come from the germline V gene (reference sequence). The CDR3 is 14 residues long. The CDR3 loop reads CASSFLKSSYEQYF. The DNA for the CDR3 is TGTGCCAGCAGTTTTTTAAAGAGCTCCTACGAGCAGTACTTC.

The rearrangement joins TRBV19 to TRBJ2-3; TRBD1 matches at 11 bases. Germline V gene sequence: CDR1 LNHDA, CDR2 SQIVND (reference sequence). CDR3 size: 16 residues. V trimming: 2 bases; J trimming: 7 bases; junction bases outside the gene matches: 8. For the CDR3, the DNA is TGTGCCAGTAGTATAATCTCGGGACAGGGGGTGAATACGCAGTATTTT. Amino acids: CASSIISGQGVNTQYF.

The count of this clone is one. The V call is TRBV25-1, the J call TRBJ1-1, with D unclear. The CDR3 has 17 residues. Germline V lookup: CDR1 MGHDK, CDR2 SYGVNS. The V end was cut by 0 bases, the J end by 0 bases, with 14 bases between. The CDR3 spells CASSEYTPAGMNTEAFF. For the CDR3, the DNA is TGTGCCAGCAGTGAATATACCCCGGCGGGGATGAACACTGAAGCTTTCTTT.

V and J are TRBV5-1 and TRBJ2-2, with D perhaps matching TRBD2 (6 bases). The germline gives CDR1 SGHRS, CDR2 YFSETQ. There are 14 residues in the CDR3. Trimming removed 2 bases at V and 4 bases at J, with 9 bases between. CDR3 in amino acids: CASSFSGGTGELFF. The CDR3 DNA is TGCGCCAGCAGCTTTAGCGGAGGCACCGGGGAGCTGTTTTTT. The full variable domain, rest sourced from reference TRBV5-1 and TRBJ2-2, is KAGVTQTPRYLIKTRGQQVTLSCSPISGHRSVSWYQQTPGQGLQFLFEYFSETQRNKGNFPGRFSGRQFSNSRSEMNVSTLELGDSALYLCASSFSGGTGELFFGEGSRLTVL.

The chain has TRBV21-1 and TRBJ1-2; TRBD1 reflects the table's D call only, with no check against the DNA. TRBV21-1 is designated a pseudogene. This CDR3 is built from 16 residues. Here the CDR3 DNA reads TGTGCCAGCAGCACCGGGACAAAACCAAATAACTATGGCTACACCTTC. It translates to CASSTGTKPNNYGYTF.